These T cell receptor beta chains were read from a single sample in a study of blood T cell repertoires in COVID-19. Sequenced by immunoSEQ multiplex PCR; TCRdb stores in-frame clones only, minus some. The sample includes some 200,000 clones, 85% to 90% of them seen just once. Sequences were obtained from peripheral blood. All receptors derive from a woman between 18 and 29 years old who had recovered from COVID-19. Both conserved end residues are part of each CDR3. Each record gives: V gene, J gene, D gene, CDR3 protein. D genes are given only for firm matches.

>TRBV7-2|TRBJ1-1|TRBD1
CASSTRQGFTEAFF
>TRBV7-4|TRBJ2-4|NA
CASTLCREIAKNIQYF
>TRBV11-2|TRBJ2-1|NA
CASDGGYNEQFF
>TRBV7-3|TRBJ2-7|NA
CASSPNPTGNPYEQYF
>TRBV7-9|TRBJ1-1|NA
CASSPRTATEAFF
>TRBV5-6|TRBJ2-5|NA
CASSLRGWGTQYF
>TRBV19|TRBJ1-5|TRBD1
CASGTDHSNQPQHF
>TRBV4-3|TRBJ1-2|TRBD1
CASSSGQIEGYTF
>TRBV5-1|TRBJ2-2|NA
CASSLNSGNTGELFF
>TRBV24-1|TRBJ1-5|TRBD1
CATSQGVESNQPQHF
>TRBV4-2|TRBJ2-3|TRBD2
CASSQFGTSGTDTQYF
>TRBV7-8|TRBJ1-2|NA
CASSLLTGLFSGYTF
>TRBV4-1|TRBJ1-2|TRBD1
CASSQQGALGGYGYTF
>TRBV4-1|TRBJ2-7|TRBD2
CASSLASGLAGAEQYF
>TRBV3-1/TRBV3-2|TRBJ1-2|NA
CASSQDLRGYTF
>TRBV10-3|TRBJ2-3|TRBD2
CAIMATSGSPDTQYF
>TRBV9|TRBJ1-2|TRBD1
CASSGGQGGGYTF
>TRBV6-5|TRBJ2-5|TRBD2
CASKVAGGQETQYF
>TRBV11-3|TRBJ1-5|NA
CASSRNYQPQHF
>TRBV4-3|TRBJ2-7|TRBD1
CASSQVTGGGEQYF
>TRBV30|TRBJ2-5|TRBD1
CAWSRGQGIQETQYF
>TRBV4-3|TRBJ1-6|NA
CASSHRSSYNSPLHF
>TRBV6-5|TRBJ2-1|TRBD1
CASGGQGVNEQFF
>TRBV18|TRBJ1-1|NA
CASSHPGTEAFF
>TRBV2|TRBJ1-2|TRBD1
CASSRGQIYYGYTF
>TRBV3-1/TRBV3-2|TRBJ1-3|NA
CASSQRVSGNTIYF
>TRBV6-4|TRBJ2-1|NA
CASSGQPSSYNEQFF
>TRBV11-2|TRBJ2-2|NA
CASSLQWAITGELFF
>TRBV2|TRBJ2-4|TRBD1
CASSENRGPAKNIQYF
>TRBV6-5|TRBJ1-2|NA
CASSYGENYGYTF
>TRBV2|TRBJ1-4|TRBD1
CANRGGNEKLFF
>TRBV7-8|TRBJ1-4|NA
CASSLRQGSTNEKLFF
>TRBV4-3|TRBJ1-4|NA
CASSQDLAAATNEKLFF
>TRBV10-3|TRBJ1-5|NA
CAISEVAGHSNQPQHF
>TRBV4-2|TRBJ1-2|NA
CASSPAGLRDGYTF
>TRBV27|TRBJ2-3|TRBD2
CASSFGTRLSDTQYF
>TRBV4-3|TRBJ2-7|TRBD1
CASSQERPGQGNEQYF
>TRBV7-9|TRBJ2-7|TRBD1
CASSLYLTGEISSYEQYF
>TRBV5-4|TRBJ2-2|NA
CASSSFSVTPTGELFF
>TRBV7-2|TRBJ1-1|TRBD1
CASSSVPGGRTEAFF
>TRBV7-2|TRBJ2-5|NA
CASSFDSQETQYF
>TRBV19|TRBJ2-2|TRBD2
CASRWAGGPYTGELFF
>TRBV7-6|TRBJ2-2|NA
CASSQTAQELFF
>TRBV29-1|TRBJ2-7|NA
CSVLNHGSYEQYF